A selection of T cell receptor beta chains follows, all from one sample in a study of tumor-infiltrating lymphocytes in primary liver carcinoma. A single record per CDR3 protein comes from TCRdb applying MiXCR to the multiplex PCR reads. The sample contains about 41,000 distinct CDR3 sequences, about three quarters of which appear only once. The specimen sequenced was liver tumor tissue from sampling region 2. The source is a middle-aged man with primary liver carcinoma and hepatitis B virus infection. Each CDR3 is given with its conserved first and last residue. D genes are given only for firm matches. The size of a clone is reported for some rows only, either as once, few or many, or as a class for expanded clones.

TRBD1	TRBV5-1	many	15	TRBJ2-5	TGCGCCAGCAGCTCGGACAGGGTTGGGCAAGAGACCCAGTACTTC	CASSSDRVGQETQYF
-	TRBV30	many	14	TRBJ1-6	TGTGCCTGGAGCGCGACAGGCTGGGATTCACCCCTCCACTTT	CAWSATGWDSPLHF
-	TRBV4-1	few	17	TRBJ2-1	TGCGCCAGCAGGAGGGAGGAGTCAGGACAGCTTAATAGCGTGCGGTTCTTC	CASRREESGQLNSVRFF
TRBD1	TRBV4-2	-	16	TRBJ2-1	TGTGCCAGTGGCCACGCCGGGGGACAGGGGAACAGTGAGCAGTTCTTC	CASGHAGGQGNSEQFF
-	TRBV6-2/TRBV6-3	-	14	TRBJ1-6	TGTGCCAGCACCATCCGGGCTTCTAATTCACCCCTCCACTTT	CASTIRASNSPLHF
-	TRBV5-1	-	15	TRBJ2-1	TGCGCCAGCAGCTCCAGGACAACCCTACACAATGAGCTGTTCTTC	CASSSRTTLHNELFF
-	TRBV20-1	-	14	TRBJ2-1	TGCAGTGCCATGGGGCAGGGACATTACAATGAGCAGTTCTTC	CSAMGQGHYNEQFF
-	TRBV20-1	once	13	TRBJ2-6	TGCAGTGCTAGTTCACCTGGGGCCAACGTCCTGACTTTC	CSASSPGANVLTF
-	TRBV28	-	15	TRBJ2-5	TGTGCCAGCAGTAAGCCCGTGCTACAGGAAGAGACCCAGTACTTC	CASSKPVLQEETQYF
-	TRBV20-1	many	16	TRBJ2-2	TGCAGTGCTAGAGATGAGGGGCAGGCCGCGACCGGGGAGCTGTTTTTT	CSARDEGQAATGELFF
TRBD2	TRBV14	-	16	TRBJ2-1	TGTGCCAACAGTACCGTAGCGGGATGGGTAAACAGTGAGCAGTTCTTC	CANSTVAGWVNSEQFF
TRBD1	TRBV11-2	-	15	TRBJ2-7	TGTGCCAGCAACTTACGACGGACAGGGGAAGACGAGCACTACTTC	CASNLRRTGEDEHYF
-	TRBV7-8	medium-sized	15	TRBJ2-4	TGTGCCATTTTGGGTTCGAAAGGAGGCAAAAACATTCAGTACTTC	CAILGSKGGKNIQYF
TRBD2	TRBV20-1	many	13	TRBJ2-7	TGCAGTGTCTACGGGAGGGGGTCCTACGAGCAGTACTTC	CSVYGRGSYEQYF
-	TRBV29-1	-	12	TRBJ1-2	TGCAGCGTCATATCCGTTAACTATGGCTACACCTTC	CSVISVNYGYTF
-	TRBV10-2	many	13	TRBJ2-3	TGCGCCAGCGGGAATGCGCGCACAGATACGCAGTATTTT	CASGNARTDTQYF
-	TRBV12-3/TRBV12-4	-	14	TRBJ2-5	TGTGCCAGCGGTTCAGAGTGCACCGGGGAGGCCCAGTACTTC	CASGSECTGEAQYF
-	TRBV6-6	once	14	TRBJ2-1	TGTAACAGCAGTTCCCGGACTACCCCCCTCGGGCAGTTCTTC	CNSSSRTTPLGQFF
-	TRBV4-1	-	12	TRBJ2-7	TGCGCCAGCAAGGGGACGGGGGAAGATCAGTACTTC	CASKGTGEDQYF
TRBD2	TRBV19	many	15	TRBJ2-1	TGTGCCAGTAGTACCGCACTAGCGGCTTACAATGAGCAGTTCTTC	CASSTALAAYNEQFF
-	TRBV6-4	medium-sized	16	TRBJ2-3	TGTGCCAGCAGTGACTCACAGAGCGGGAGCACAGATACGCAGTATTTT	CASSDSQSGSTDTQYF
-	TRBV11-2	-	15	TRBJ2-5	TGTGCCAGCAGCATGGGGGCAAGCGGACAAGAGACCCAGTACTTC	CASSMGASGQETQYF
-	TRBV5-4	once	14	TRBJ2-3	TGTGCCAGCAGCCCCTCGACAAACACGGATACGCAGTATTTT	CASSPSTNTDTQYF
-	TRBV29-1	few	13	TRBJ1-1	TGCAGCGTTGAGGACCAGGGTAGGGCTGAAGCTTTCTTT	CSVEDQGRAEAFF
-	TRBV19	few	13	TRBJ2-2	TGTGCTATTAGAGAGGGCCTGGGCGGGGAGCTGTTTTTT	CAIREGLGGELFF
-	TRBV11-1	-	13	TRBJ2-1	TGTGCCAGCAGCATTTCTGAAATCCATGGGCAGTTCTTC	CASSISEIHGQFF
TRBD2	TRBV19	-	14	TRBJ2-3	TGTGCCAGTAGTATAAAGGGGCTAGCGGCCCCCGAGTATTTT	CASSIKGLAAPEYF
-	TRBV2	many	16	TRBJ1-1	TGTGCCAGCAGTGGGGATAAAGACAGACTGAACACTGAAGCTTTCTTT	CASSGDKDRLNTEAFF
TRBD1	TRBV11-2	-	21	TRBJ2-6	TGTGCCAGCAGCATGGGGGGAGACAGGGGCACTTCCCTCTCTGGTGCCAACGTCCTGGCTTTC	CASSMGGDRGTSLSGANVLAF
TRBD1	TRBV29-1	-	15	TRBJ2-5	TGTAGCGTTGAAGCGGACAGGGTGCGAGGAGAGACCCACTACTTC	CSVEADRVRGETHYF
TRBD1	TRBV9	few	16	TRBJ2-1	TGTGCCAGCAGCGTGTTTTCGAGGGGGCGCGGGAATGAGCAGTTCTTC	CASSVFSRGRGNEQFF
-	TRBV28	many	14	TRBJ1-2	TGTGCCAGCACCCCGAACAGGGCTGGCTATGGCTACACCTTC	CASTPNRAGYGYTF
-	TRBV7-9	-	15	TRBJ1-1	TGTGCCAGCAGCTTACTGACTGGGATGAACACCGAAGCTTTCTTT	CASSLLTGMNTEAFF
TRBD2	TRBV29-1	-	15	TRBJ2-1	TGCAGCGTTAGACTAGCGGGAGGGTTCTACACTGAGCAGTTTTTC	CSVRLAGGFYTEQFF
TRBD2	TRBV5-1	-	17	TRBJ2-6	TGCGCCAGCAGCTGGGGCCCGGGGGGGACTAGGGCCAACGTCCTGACTTTC	CASSWGPGGTRANVLTF
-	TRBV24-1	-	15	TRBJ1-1	TGTTCCACCAGTGGTGTGGGAGCGGAGAACACTGAAGCTTTCTTT	CSTSGVGAENTEAFF
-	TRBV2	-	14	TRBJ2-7	TGTGCCAGCAGTCAAGCGGGCACTTTCTACAAGCAGTACTTC	CASSQAGTFYKQYF
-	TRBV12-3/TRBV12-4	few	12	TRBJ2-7	TGTGTCAGCAGTTTCTCGGTCTACGAGCAGTACTTC	CVSSFSVYEQYF
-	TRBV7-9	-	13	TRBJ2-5	TGTGCCAGTAGCTTAGGGGGTTCGGAGACCCTGTACTTC	CASSLGGSETLYF
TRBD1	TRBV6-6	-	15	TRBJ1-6	TGTGCCAGCGGCCTGGGGACAGGGAGGAATCCACCCCTCCTCTTT	CASGLGTGRNPPLLF
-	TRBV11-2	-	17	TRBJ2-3	TGTGCCAGCACCTTAGACCCGGGGGAGACTAGTACAGATACGCAGTATTTT	CASTLDPGETSTDTQYF
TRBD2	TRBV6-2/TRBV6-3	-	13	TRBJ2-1	TGTGCCAGCAGGACTAGCGGGAGGTCTGTGGAGTTCTTC	CASRTSGRSVEFF
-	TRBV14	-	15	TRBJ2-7	TGTGCGAGCAGCCGTCGGACTGGCGGGGCCTACGAGCAGTACTTC	CASSRRTGGAYEQYF
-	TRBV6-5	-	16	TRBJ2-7	TGTGCCAGTAGTTACTCCCTCGGAGGGGAGGCCTACGAGCAGTGCTTC	CASSYSLGGEAYEQCF
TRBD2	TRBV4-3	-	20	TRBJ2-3	TGCGCCAGCAGCCAAGATCTTCCCTCCGGGACTAGTGGGAGAACAGATGCGCAGTATTTT	CASSQDLPSGTSGRTDAQYF
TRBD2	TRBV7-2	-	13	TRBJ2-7	TGTGCCAGCAGCGCGGGGGGTAGGAACGAGCAGTACTTC	CASSAGGRNEQYF
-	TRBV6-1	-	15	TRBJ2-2	TGTGTCAGCAGTGAAGCTGACAGTGATACCGGGGAGCTGTTTTTT	CVSSEADSDTGELFF
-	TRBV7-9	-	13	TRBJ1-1	TGTACCAGCAGCTCATCCGCGAACACTGAAGTTTTCTTT	CTSSSSANTEVFF
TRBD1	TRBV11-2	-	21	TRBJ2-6	TGTGGTAGCAGCATGGGGGGAGACAGGGGCATTTCCCTCTCTGGGGCTAACGTCCTGACTTTC	CGSSMGGDRGISLSGANVLTF
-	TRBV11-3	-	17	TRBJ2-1	TGTGCCAGCAGCTTAGGCGAACCTGGACTCCCCCACAATAAGCAGTTCTTC	CASSLGEPGLPHNKQFF
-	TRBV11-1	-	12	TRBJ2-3	TGTGCCAGCACCTTAAGAACAAATACGCAGTATTTT	CASTLRTNTQYF
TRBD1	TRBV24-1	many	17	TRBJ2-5	TGTGCCACCAGTGCGGGCAAAAGACAAGGGGGCAGGGAGACCCAGTACTTC	CATSAGKRQGGRETQYF
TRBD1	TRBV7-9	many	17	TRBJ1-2	TGTGCCAGCAGCTTAGAATTCGGCAGGGGGCCTGGCTATGGCTACACCTTC	CASSLEFGRGPGYGYTF
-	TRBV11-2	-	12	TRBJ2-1	TGTGCCAGCAGCAGAGCTTACAATGAGCTGTTCTTC	CASSRAYNELFF
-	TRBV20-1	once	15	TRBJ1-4	TGCAGTGCTACCCTGGACAGCGCAACTAATGAAAAACTGTTTTTT	CSATLDSATNEKLFF